A selection of T cell receptor beta chains follows, all from one sample in a study of blood T cells in healthy people across ages. One entry per CDR3 protein, called by TCRdb with MiXCR from the 5' RACE reads. The data show about 1.7 million distinct CDR3 sequences, roughly 27% seen once. The sequenced sample was blood. Every receptor here comes from a woman in her thirties in good health. The CDR3 runs from the conserved cysteine through the conserved F or W. A D gene is named only where the DNA matches it firmly. Some rows have no size entry. The others give once, few or many, or a class for an expanded clone.

size	J	V	D	DNA	CDR3
-	TRBJ2-3	TRBV12-3/TRBV12-4	-	TGTGCCAGCAGCTGGGGGGGGCCTCGGCGGGATATGCAGTATTTT	CASSWGGPRRDMQYF
-	TRBJ2-3	TRBV7-8	TRBD2	TGTGCCAGCAGCCGAATACTAGCGGGCACAGATACGCAGTATTTT	CASSRILAGTDTQYF
-	TRBJ2-1	TRBV6-5	TRBD2	TGTGCCAGCAGTTACTCGAAAGGCGGGGGGGCCCGTGAGCAGTTCTTC	CASSYSKGGGAREQFF
-	TRBJ1-1	TRBV6-5	-	TGTGCCAGCAGTTACTTCGACAGGACGAACACTGAAGCTTTCTTT	CASSYFDRTNTEAFF
few	TRBJ1-5	TRBV6-6	-	TGTGCCAGCAGTTACACGACGCATCAGCCCCAGCATTTT	CASSYTTHQPQHF
-	TRBJ1-1	TRBV5-5	-	TGTGCCAGCAGCTTCGTCTTGACAGTAGAAGCTTTCTTT	CASSFVLTVEAFF
-	TRBJ1-3	TRBV12-3/TRBV12-4	-	TGTGCCAGCAGTTTGATTAGTGGTAGAGTCGGAAACACCATATATTTT	CASSLISGRVGNTIYF
few	TRBJ1-3	TRBV20-1	-	TGCAGTGCCCAAGGACGGAGCTCTGGAAACACCATATATTTT	CSAQGRSSGNTIYF
-	TRBJ2-5	TRBV6-2/TRBV6-3	TRBD1	TGTGCCAGCAGTTCACCGGGACAGGGGGAGCAGTACTTC	CASSSPGQGEQYF
-	TRBJ2-4	TRBV14	-	TGTGCCAGCAGCCAAGTTAGAGAGCAGTACTTC	CASSQVREQYF
-	TRBJ2-1	TRBV18	TRBD1	TGTGCCAGCTCACCACTCGGCCGGGACAGCTCCTACAATGAGCAGTTCTTC	CASSPLGRDSSYNEQFF
-	TRBJ2-1	TRBV5-1	TRBD1	TGCGCCAGCAGCACCGGACAGGGGTCCCTCCATGAGCAGTTCTTC	CASSTGQGSLHEQFF
-	TRBJ2-3	TRBV29-1	-	TGCAGCGTTGCCGACAGTTACTGGGGGGATACGCAGTATTTT	CSVADSYWGDTQYF
few	TRBJ2-7	TRBV6-2/TRBV6-3	-	TGTGCCAGCAGCCCGGGACCGATGCACTACGAGCAGTACTTC	CASSPGPMHYEQYF
many	TRBJ2-7	TRBV29-1	-	TGCAGCGTTGTACGGGGTGGAAATTTCGGCGAGCAGTACTTC	CSVVRGGNFGEQYF
few	TRBJ1-1	TRBV5-1	TRBD1	TGCGCCAGCAGCACCCGGAGCGGACAGGGAAGGGCTGAAGCTTTCTTT	CASSTRSGQGRAEAFF
-	TRBJ2-1	TRBV6-5	TRBD2	TGTGCCAGCAGTTACCAGCGGGGGGTGGACAATGAGCAGTTCTTC	CASSYQRGVDNEQFF
-	TRBJ2-3	TRBV5-1	-	TGCGCCAGCAGCTGGTCGGTCAGCTGGGGGGGCACAGATACGCAGTATTTT	CASSWSVSWGGTDTQYF
-	TRBJ1-5	TRBV30	-	TGTGCCTGGATGGGGGCTTTCGGGCCCCAGCATTTT	CAWMGAFGPQHF
-	TRBJ1-6	TRBV5-5	TRBD1	TGTGCCAGCAGCTTGTGGGACAGGTTTACCTCTTCACCCCTCCACTTT	CASSLWDRFTSSPLHF
few	TRBJ1-2	TRBV2	TRBD1	TGTGCCAGCGCCAACCGACAGGGTCTCTCAGGGGGCTACACCTTC	CASANRQGLSGGYTF
-	TRBJ1-2	TRBV24-1	-	TGTGCCACCAGTGATTTCGGGGGCAGTACCGGTGGCTACACCTTC	CATSDFGGSTGGYTF
-	TRBJ2-7	TRBV20-1	-	TGCAGTGCTAGCCGGGACACCTTACACAATGAGCAGTACTTC	CSASRDTLHNEQYF
once	TRBJ1-4	TRBV12-3/TRBV12-4	-	TGTGCCAGCAGTCGGGGCCCTGAAAAACTGTTTTTT	CASSRGPEKLFF
-	TRBJ1-4	TRBV6-2/TRBV6-3	-	TGTGCCAGCAGTCCTGCCCTGGGGGTTATCGGAAAACTGTTTTTT	CASSPALGVIGKLFF
few	TRBJ1-2	TRBV7-2	TRBD1	TGTGCCAGCAGCCTACAGGGGAGAGTCGATGGCTACACCTTC	CASSLQGRVDGYTF
-	TRBJ2-4	TRBV14	-	TGTGCCAGCAGCCAAGTAGGTAGCAGCCTAGCCAAAAACATTCAGTACTTC	CASSQVGSSLAKNIQYF
-	TRBJ2-5	TRBV9	-	TGTGCCAGCAGCGTACTAGTGGGGGACAATGAGCAGTACTTC	CASSVLVGDNEQYF
many	TRBJ2-3	TRBV28	TRBD1	TGTGCCAGTAAGACAGGGGGCATTGGAGATACGCAGTATTTT	CASKTGGIGDTQYF
-	TRBJ1-6	TRBV20-1	TRBD1	TGCAGTGCCAGGGGACAGAGCTCCTATAATTCACCCCTCCACTTT	CSARGQSSYNSPLHF
few	TRBJ1-3	TRBV5-8	-	TGTGCCAGCAGCTTGGCCGGAGGAAACACCATATATTTT	CASSLAGGNTIYF
few	TRBJ2-1	TRBV6-6	-	TGTGCCAGCAGTCGGACCCTTGAGCAGTTCTTC	CASSRTLEQFF
-	TRBJ2-1	TRBV27	TRBD1	TGTGCCAGCAGCCCCGGGACAGGGGCGATCAATGAGCAGTTCTTC	CASSPGTGAINEQFF
many	TRBJ2-5	TRBV7-7	-	TGTGCCAGCCCAGGGGGCGGGGGTAAAGAGACCCAGTACTTC	CASPGGGGKETQYF
few	TRBJ2-3	TRBV7-2	TRBD2	TGTGCCAGCAGCTTAGACCTACTAGCGGGAGGGACAAGCACAGATACGCAGTATTTT	CASSLDLLAGGTSTDTQYF
many	TRBJ2-3	TRBV5-1	-	TGCGCCAGCAGCTCCAGATCCGACACAGATACGCAGTATTTT	CASSSRSDTDTQYF
few	TRBJ2-1	TRBV20-1	-	TGCAGTGCTGCCCCAGGGTCCCAGTCTTATGAGCAGTTCTTC	CSAAPGSQSYEQFF
-	TRBJ2-3	TRBV20-1	-	TGCAGTGCTAGAGAGGGCTGGTCGGGATACACAGATACGCAGTATTTT	CSAREGWSGYTDTQYF
-	TRBJ2-7	TRBV15	-	TGTGCCACCAGCATGGCGGGGGCCGGGTACCCCTACGAGCAGTACTTC	CATSMAGAGYPYEQYF